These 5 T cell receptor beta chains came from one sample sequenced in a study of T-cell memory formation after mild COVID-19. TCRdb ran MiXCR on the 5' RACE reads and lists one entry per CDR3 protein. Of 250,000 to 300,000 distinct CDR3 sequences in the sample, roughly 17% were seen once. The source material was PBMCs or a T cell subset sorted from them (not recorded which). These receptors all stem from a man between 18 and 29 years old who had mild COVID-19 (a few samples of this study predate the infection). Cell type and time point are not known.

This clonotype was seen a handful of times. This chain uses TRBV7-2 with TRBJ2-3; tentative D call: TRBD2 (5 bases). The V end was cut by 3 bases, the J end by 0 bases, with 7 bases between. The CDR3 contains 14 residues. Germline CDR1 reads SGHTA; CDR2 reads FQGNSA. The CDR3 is CASSLTISTDTQYF. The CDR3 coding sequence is TGTGCCAGCAGCTTGACTATAAGCACAGATACGCAGTATTTT.

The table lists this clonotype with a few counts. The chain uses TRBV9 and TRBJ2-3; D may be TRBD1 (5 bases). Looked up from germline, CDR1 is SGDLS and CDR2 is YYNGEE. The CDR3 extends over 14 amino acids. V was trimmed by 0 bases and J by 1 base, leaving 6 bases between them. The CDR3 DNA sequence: TGTGCCAGCAGCGTAGAGACAGGCACAGATACGCAGTATTTT. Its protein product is CASSVETGTDTQYF. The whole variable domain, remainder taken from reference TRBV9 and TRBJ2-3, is DSGVTQTPKHLITATGQRVTLRCSPRSGDLSVYWYQQSLDQGLQFLIQYYNGEERAKGNILERFSAQQFPDLHSELNLSSLELGDSALYFCASSVETGTDTQYFGPGTRLTVL.

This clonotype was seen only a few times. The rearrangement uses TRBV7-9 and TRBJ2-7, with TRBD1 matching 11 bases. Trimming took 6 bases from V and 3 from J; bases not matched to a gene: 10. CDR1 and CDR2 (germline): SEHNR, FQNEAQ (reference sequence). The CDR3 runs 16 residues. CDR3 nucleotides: TGTGCCAGCAGACGATCCCGGGACAGGGGGATCTACGAGCAGTACTTC. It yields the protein CASRRSRDRGIYEQYF.

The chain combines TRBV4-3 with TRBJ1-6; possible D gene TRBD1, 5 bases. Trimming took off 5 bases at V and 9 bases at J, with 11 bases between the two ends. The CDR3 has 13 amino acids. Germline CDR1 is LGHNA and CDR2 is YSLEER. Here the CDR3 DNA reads TGCGCCAGCAGCGTGACAGTCGGTTCACCCCTCCACTTT. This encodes CASSVTVGSPLHF.

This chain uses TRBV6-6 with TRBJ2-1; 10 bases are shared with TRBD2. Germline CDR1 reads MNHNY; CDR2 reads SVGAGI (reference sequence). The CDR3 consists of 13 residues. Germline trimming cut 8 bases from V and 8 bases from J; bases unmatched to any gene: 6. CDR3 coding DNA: TGTGCCAGCCTGAGCGGGGGGGCTCATGAGCAGTTCTTC. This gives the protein CASLSGGAHEQFF.